One and the same sample provided the 28 T cell receptor beta chains below, sequenced in a study of blood T cell repertoires in COVID-19. Produced via immunoSEQ multiplex PCR; TCRdb's table is partial and in-frame only. The sample contains about 230,000 clones, over 70% of which appear only once. The sequenced sample was peripheral blood. These TCRs come from a man of 80 years or more with acute or convalescent COVID-19.

The chain carries TRBV7-2 and TRBJ1-3; 7 bases fit TRBD1. V gave up 1 base and J gave up 0 bases; unmatched junction bases: 6. Germline CDR1 is SGHTA and CDR2 is FQGNSA. CDR3 length: 17 amino acids. CDR3 nucleotide sequence: TGTGCCAGCAGCTTAGTCGGGACAGCGAACTCTGGAAACACCATATATTTT. It codes for CASSLVGTANSGNTIYF.

The CDR3 sequence is CASSSPGQSNYGYTF. The CDR3 DNA is TGTGCCAGTTCATCGCCCGGACAGAGCAACTATGGCTACACCTTC. The rearrangement joins TRBV19 to TRBJ1-2; D is perhaps TRBD1 (6 bases). This CDR3 comprises 15 residues. Germline V gene lookup returns CDR1 LNHDA and CDR2 SQIVND (reference sequence). V was clipped by 8 bases and J by 2 bases, with 18 bases between them.

This clone has a handful of counts. The gene calls are TRBV2 and TRBJ1-2, with unresolved D. The germline gives CDR1 SNHLY, CDR2 FYNNEI. The CDR3 is 13 residues long. Trimming pared 3 bases from V and 4 bases from J, leaving 9 bases between. The CDR3 DNA follows: TGTGCCAGCAGTGAGTCGCTCAGCTATGGCTACACCTTC. It translates to CASSESLSYGYTF.

The chain carries TRBV5-1 and TRBJ1-4; D is possibly TRBD1 (6 bases). CDR1 is SGHRS and CDR2 is YFSETQ in the germline V gene. The V and J ends lost 1 base and 4 bases respectively, with 8 bases between them. This CDR3 region has 14 residues. The CDR3 coding sequence is TGCGCCAGCAGCTTGACAGGGATTAATGAAAAACTGTTTTTT. Protein sequence: CASSLTGINEKLFF.

The genes are TRBV7-2 and TRBJ2-6; no firm D call. Trimming removed 5 bases from V and 2 bases from J, with 10 bases in between. Germline V gene sequence: CDR1 SGHTA, CDR2 FQGNSA. The CDR3 extends over 15 amino acids. CDR3 region: CASSPSVAGANVLTF. The CDR3 DNA follows: TGTGCCAGCAGCCCCTCTGTCGCTGGGGCCAACGTCCTGACTTTC.

The table lists this clone with a count of one. J is TRBJ1-1 and V is TRBV27; TRBD1 matches at 10 bases. The CDR3 is 16 amino acids. Germline V gene data show CDR1 as MNHEY and CDR2 as SMNVEV (reference sequence). J lost 0 bases, V lost 6 bases, and 7 bases had no gene match. The CDR3 region has the DNA TGTGCCAGCAGCTTTGGCGGGACAGGGGTGAACACTGAAGCTTTCTTT. It codes for CASSFGGTGVNTEAFF.

V gene TRBV30 combines with J gene TRBJ2-3; 8 nucleotides agree with TRBD1. The CDR3 totals 13 residues. J was trimmed by 8 bases and V by 5 bases; bases with no gene match: 9. CDR1 is GTSNPN and CDR2 is SVGIG in the germline V gene (reference sequence). CDR3 sequence (DNA): TGTGCCTGGGGATTCCCAGGGGGCGGTACGCAGTATTTT. Amino acids: CAWGFPGGGTQYF. Full variable domain (rest looked up from reference TRBV30 and TRBJ2-3): SQTIHQWPATLVQPVGSPLSLECTVEGTSNPNLYWYRQAAGRGLQLLFYSVGIGQISSEVPQNLSASRPQDRQFILSSKKLLLSDSGFYLCAWGFPGGGTQYFGPGTRLTVL.

The chain uses TRBV2 and TRBJ2-7; 9 nucleotides align to TRBD1. This CDR3 contains 19 residues. The germline CDR1 and CDR2 sequences are SNHLY and FYNNEI. The trim removed 3 bases at V and 2 bases at J, leaving 17 bases unmatched. The CDR3 loop is CASSDLGTGQGKPAYEQYF. CDR3 coding DNA: TGTGCCAGCAGTGATTTGGGTACGGGACAGGGAAAACCTGCCTACGAGCAGTACTTC.

The chain links TRBV5-1 to TRBJ2-5; TRBD2 matches 8 bases. The V gene end was trimmed by 4 bases and the J gene end by 4 bases; junction bases not matched to a gene: 15. This CDR3 comprises 17 residues. The V gene's germline CDR1 is SGHRS and CDR2 YFSETQ. CDR3 bases: TGCGCCAGCAGCCCAGGAAGGTCGAGCGGGGGAGGAGAGACCCAGTACTTC. The encoded protein is CASSPGRSSGGGETQYF.

The chain is built from TRBV29-1 and TRBJ2-7; D might be TRBD1 (6 bases). This CDR3 is 12 amino acids long. V gave up 7 bases and J gave up 4 bases, with 14 bases separating them. Germline V lookup: CDR1 SQVTM, CDR2 ANQGSEA. The CDR3 loop reads CSAQDSPYEQYF. For the CDR3, the DNA is TGCAGCGCTCAGGACAGCCCATACGAGCAGTACTTC.

This clone was detected a few times. Other DNA sequences within the sample encode an identical CDR3. The CDR3 region is CASSLGQANTEAFF. DNA for the CDR3: TGTGCCAGCAGCCTGGGACAGGCGAACACTGAAGCTTTCTTT. The chain employs TRBV3-1 (or the pseudogene TRBV3-2) and TRBJ1-1; 8 bases are a match to TRBD1. J gave up 1 base and V 4 bases, and 2 bases lay outside the gene matches. Germline CDR1 LGHDT, CDR2 YNNKEL (reference sequence). The CDR3 loop spans 14 amino acids.

V is TRBV27 and J is TRBJ2-1; 11 bases map to TRBD2. The CDR3 length is 15 residues. CDR1 and CDR2 from the germline V gene are MNHEY and SMNVEV (reference sequence). V shed 5 bases and J 8 bases; nucleotides not matched to a gene: 8. The CDR3 sequence is CASSRTSGSRYEQFF. The CDR3 DNA sequence: TGTGCCAGCAGTCGAACTAGCGGGAGCCGGTATGAGCAGTTCTTC.

The V call is TRBV5-1, the J call TRBJ1-2; D is unclear. Trimming cost V 3 bases and J 2 bases, with 8 bases left between them. CDR3 length equals 13 residues. Germline assignment: CDR1 SGHRS and CDR2 YFSETQ. The DNA of the CDR3 is TGCGCCAGCAGCTCCTCGGTGAACTATGGCTACACCTTC. It specifies CASSSSVNYGYTF. Using reference TRBV5-1 and TRBJ1-2 for the parts outside the CDR3, the full variable domain is KAGVTQTPRYLIKTRGQQVTLSCSPISGHRSVSWYQQTPGQGLQFLFEYFSETQRNKGNFPGRFSGRQFSNSRSEMNVSTLELGDSALYLCASSSSVNYGYTFGSGTRLTVV.

The chain combines TRBV24-1 with TRBJ2-1; D is unclear. Germline loops: CDR1 KGHDR, CDR2 SFDVKD. Trimming shortened V by 4 bases and J by 6 bases, and 12 bases separated the two germline ends. The CDR3 spans 14 residues. CDR3 in amino acids: CATSDRIDTNEQFF. CDR3 in DNA: TGTGCCACCAGTGACCGGATAGACACCAATGAGCAGTTCTTC.

This clone has a single count. The chain combines TRBV29-1 with TRBJ1-1; unclear D gene. Germline values: CDR1 SQVTM, CDR2 ANQGSEA. The CDR3 loop spans 12 amino acids. V was pared by 4 bases and J by 1 base, with 7 bases between. In DNA form, the CDR3 reads TGCAGCGTTGCTTCCGGGAACACTGAAGCTTTCTTT. This codes for CSVASGNTEAFF.

The V and J genes are TRBV7-2 and TRBJ1-1; D is uncertain. The CDR3 is made up of 13 amino acids. V lost 4 bases to trimming and J lost 8 bases, with 14 bases between them. Per the germline V gene, CDR1 is SGHTA and CDR2 is FQGNSA. CDR3 sequence: CASSSSGSREAFF. CDR3 bases: TGTGCCAGCAGCTCCTCCGGGTCCCGGGAAGCTTTCTTT.

V gene TRBV11-1 combines with J gene TRBJ2-7; D ambiguous. Germline assignment: CDR1 SGHAT and CDR2 FQDESV (reference sequence). This CDR3 contains 15 residues. V was pared by 5 bases and J by 4 bases, with 18 bases between. The CDR3 DNA reads as TGTGCCAGCAGCCTGGCCGCAACAAGTCCGTACGAGCAGTACTTC. It specifies CASSLAATSPYEQYF.

This clone was seen a few times. The V and J genes are TRBV13 and TRBJ2-7; weak D call: TRBD2 (6 bases). Germline CDR1 reads PRHDT; CDR2 reads FYEKMQ (reference sequence). The CDR3 is 14 amino acids. V was clipped by 2 bases and J by 2 bases, with 10 bases between them. The CDR3 protein is CASSLSGLTYEQYF. In DNA form, the CDR3 reads TGTGCCAGCAGCTTAAGCGGGCTGACCTACGAGCAGTACTTC.

The rearrangement uses TRBV7-9 and TRBJ2-3; TRBD1 agrees at 7 bases. V shed 4 bases, J shed 2 bases, and the junction held 9 bases outside the gene matches. Germline values: CDR1 SEHNR, CDR2 FQNEAQ (reference sequence). The CDR3 contains 16 residues. CDR3 sequence (DNA): TGTGCCAGCAGCTCGTACTTAGACAGGGCCACAGATACGCAGTATTTT. This encodes CASSSYLDRATDTQYF.

This clone occurred once. V is TRBV3-1 (or the pseudogene TRBV3-2) and J is TRBJ2-1; 7 bases match TRBD1. The CDR3 has 13 residues. Germline CDR1 and CDR2: LGHDT and YNNKEL (reference sequence). The V segment lost 7 bases and the J segment 5 bases; nucleotides outside the gene matches: 5. CDR3 sequence: CASKRGTDNEQFF. DNA for the CDR3: TGTGCCAGCAAGAGAGGGACAGACAATGAGCAGTTCTTC.

This chain joins TRBV3-1 (or the pseudogene TRBV3-2) and TRBJ2-3, with no clear D. Trimming removed 0 bases at V and 4 bases at J, with 11 bases between. The CDR3 is 15 amino acids. Germline V gene lookup returns CDR1 LGHDT and CDR2 YNNKEL (reference sequence). The CDR3 DNA reads as TGTGCCAGCAGCCAAGATTTTCTAGTGCCAGATACGCAGTATTTT. Translated, it gives CASSQDFLVPDTQYF.

This clone was counted at least ten times. DNA of the CDR3: TGTGCCAGCAGCCCCGGACAGCAAATGACCGGGGAGCTGTTTTTT. Translation gives CASSPGQQMTGELFF. The J gene is TRBJ2-2, the V gene TRBV5-4; possibly TRBD1 for D (6 bases). Between the trimmed V and J ends, which lost 4 bases and 5 bases, there was a span of 15 bases. This CDR3 has 15 amino acids. Looked up from germline, CDR1 is SGHNT and CDR2 is YYREEE (reference sequence).

CDR3 sequence reads: CASSARTGRLVETQYF. The CDR3 DNA is TGTGCCAGCAGCGCCAGGACAGGGAGACTTGTAGAGACCCAGTACTTC. This chain joins TRBV7-6 and TRBJ2-5; TRBD1 agrees at 8 bases. The CDR3 has 16 amino acids. The J segment lost 4 bases and the V segment lost 5 bases, leaving 12 bases of the junction unmatched. The germline V gene encodes CDR1 SGHVS and CDR2 FNYEAQ. The whole variable domain, remainder taken from reference TRBV7-6 and TRBJ2-5, is GAGVSQSPRYKVTKRGQDVALRCDPISGHVSLYWYRQALGQGPEFLTYFNYEAQQDKSGLPNDRFSAERPEGSISTLTIQRTEQRDSAMYRCASSARTGRLVETQYFGPGTRLLVL.

This clone has only a few counts. V is TRBV27 and J is TRBJ2-5, with TRBD2 matching 13 bases. The V gene's germline CDR1 is MNHEY and CDR2 SMNVEV (reference sequence). The CDR3 totals 16 residues. J was trimmed by 3 bases and V by 5 bases; bases with no gene match: 6. The CDR3 DNA is TGTGCCAGCAGTCCAACCGGGACTAGCGGGGAAGAGACCCAGTACTTC. Protein sequence: CASSPTGTSGEETQYF.

In its sample, this clone was seen once. The chain has TRBV5-1 and TRBJ1-4; D is unresolved. CDR3 size: 16 residues. Germline V gives CDR1 SGHRS, CDR2 YFSETQ. Deletions cut 4 bases from V and 0 bases from J, with 13 bases between. CDR3 sequence (DNA): TGCGCCAGCAGCGTGGGCCCGGTAGCAACTAATGAAAAACTGTTTTTT. Its protein product is CASSVGPVATNEKLFF.

The V call is TRBV28, the J call TRBJ1-2; 7 bases fit TRBD1. This CDR3 is built from 13 residues. After removal of 6 bases from V and 4 bases from J, the junction contained 5 bases not matched to a gene. Germline assignment: CDR1 MDHEN and CDR2 SYDVKM. The CDR3 DNA reads TGTGCCAGCAGCACCGGGACAGCCTATGGCTACACCTTC. Encoded protein: CASSTGTAYGYTF.

The V and J genes are TRBV5-1 and TRBJ2-1; D perhaps matches TRBD2 (5 bases). V was trimmed by 2 bases and J by 10 bases, leaving 7 bases between them. In germline, CDR1 is SGHRS, CDR2 YFSETQ. The CDR3 runs to 11 residues. Here the CDR3 reads CASSFGIEQFF. The CDR3 coding sequence is TGCGCCAGCAGCTTCGGGATAGAGCAGTTCTTC.

The genes are TRBV9 and TRBJ1-5; TRBD1 agrees at 9 bases. This CDR3 is 16 amino acids long. The V gene end was trimmed by 4 bases and the J gene end by 5 bases; junction bases not matched to a gene: 10. In germline, CDR1 is SGDLS, CDR2 YYNGEE. DNA for the CDR3: TGTGCCAGCAGCCCCCATTCGGGACAGGGCGATCAGCCCCAGCATTTT. Translating gives CASSPHSGQGDQPQHF.